The entry below describes one TCR beta chain. Expressed TCRB transcripts were sequenced because the isolated RNA had all been reverse transcribed beforehand. TCRdb's copy holds only in-frame clones and misses some; the assay was immunoSEQ multiplex PCR. The sample carries about 620,000 clones, about a sixth recorded once. These data are taken from a study of beta chain features in type 1 diabetes. On the study more broadly: When patients were set against healthy donors, age, gender and cell yields were similar.

This CDR3 is 13 amino acids long. Trimming removed 3 bases from V and 3 bases from J, with 6 bases in between. Germline CDR1 is MGHRA and CDR2 is YSYEKL. This sequence was found in a young man in good health. The chain combines TRBV4-1 with TRBJ1-5, with unresolved D. Sequenced material: naive CD4+ T cells from blood. This chain's CDR3 is CASSQGANQPQHF. CDR3 nucleotide sequence: TGCGCCAGCAGCCAGGGAGCCAATCAGCCCCAGCATTTT.